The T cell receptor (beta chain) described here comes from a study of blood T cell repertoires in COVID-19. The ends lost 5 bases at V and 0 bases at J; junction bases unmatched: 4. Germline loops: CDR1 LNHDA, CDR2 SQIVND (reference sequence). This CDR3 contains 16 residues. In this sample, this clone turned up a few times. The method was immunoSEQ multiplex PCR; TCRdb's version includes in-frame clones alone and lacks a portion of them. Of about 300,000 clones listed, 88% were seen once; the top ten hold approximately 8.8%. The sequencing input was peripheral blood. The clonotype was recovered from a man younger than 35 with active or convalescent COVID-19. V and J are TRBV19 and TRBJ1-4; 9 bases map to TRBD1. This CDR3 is CASSGTGLTTNEKLFF. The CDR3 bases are TGTGCCAGTAGTGGGACAGGGTTAACAACTAATGAAAAACTGTTTTTT.